This TCR beta chain derives from a study of blood T cell repertoires in COVID-19. Here immunoSEQ multiplex PCR was the method, and the copy in TCRdb shows in-frame clones only, minus some. The data show some 150,000 clones, with roughly 87% seen just once and around 1.6% held by the top ten. Trimming took off 3 bases at V and 8 bases at J, with 12 bases between the two ends. The germline CDR1 and CDR2 sequences are SGDLS and YYNGEE. The CDR3 extends over 12 amino acids. V and J are TRBV9 and TRBJ2-7; D is possibly TRBD1 (6 bases). The sequenced sample was peripheral blood. The source of this sequence is a human donor in a cohort sampled during active COVID-19. The CDR3 region is CASSATQGKQYF. The DNA for the CDR3 is TGTGCCAGCAGCGCCACACAGGGTAAGCAGTACTTC. The full variable domain, rest sourced from reference TRBV9 and TRBJ2-7, is DSGVTQTPKHLITATGQRVTLRCSPRSGDLSVYWYQQSLDQGLQFLIQYYNGEERAKGNILERFSAQQFPDLHSELNLSSLELGDSALYFCASSATQGKQYFGPGTRLTVT.